The text below deals with one T cell receptor (beta chain). Its antigen remains unidentified. Germline lookup yields CDR1 MDHEN and CDR2 SYDVKM. CDR3 length: 16 amino acids. The trim removed 2 bases at V and 0 bases at J, leaving 5 bases unmatched. The source of the sample is a study of T cell responses to AZD1222 COVID-19 vaccine. The assay was immunoSEQ multiplex PCR, and TCRdb's table has in-frame clones only and misses some. The table includes some 200,000 clones, roughly nine tenths detected once. The study's findings and limits: The span of vaccine-associated CD4 TCRs extended across spike, with dominance at 160-218 and 743-854. It was only after the peak T cell response that any repertoires were sampled. Donor demographics were predominantly white British with a female majority; clonal diversity may be underestimated. Of the AZD1222 recipients, only 6 or 7 were seropositive at baseline.

The origin of this receptor is an adult who received the AZD1222 COVID-19 vaccine. The sample consisted of peripheral blood, taken 28 days after the second AZD1222 dose. The V call is TRBV28, the J call TRBJ1-1; 8 bases map to TRBD1. CDR3 nucleotides: TGTGCCAGCAGTTTAGGCAGGGGGCGTTTGAACACTGAAGCTTTCTTT. It encodes CASSLGRGRLNTEAFF. Drawing the rest from reference TRBV28 and TRBJ1-1, the complete variable domain is DVKVTQSSRYLVKRTGEKVFLECVQDMDHENMFWYRQDPGLGLRLIYFSYDVKMKEKGDIPEGYSVSREKKERFSLILESASTNQTSMYLCASSLGRGRLNTEAFFGQGTRLTVV.